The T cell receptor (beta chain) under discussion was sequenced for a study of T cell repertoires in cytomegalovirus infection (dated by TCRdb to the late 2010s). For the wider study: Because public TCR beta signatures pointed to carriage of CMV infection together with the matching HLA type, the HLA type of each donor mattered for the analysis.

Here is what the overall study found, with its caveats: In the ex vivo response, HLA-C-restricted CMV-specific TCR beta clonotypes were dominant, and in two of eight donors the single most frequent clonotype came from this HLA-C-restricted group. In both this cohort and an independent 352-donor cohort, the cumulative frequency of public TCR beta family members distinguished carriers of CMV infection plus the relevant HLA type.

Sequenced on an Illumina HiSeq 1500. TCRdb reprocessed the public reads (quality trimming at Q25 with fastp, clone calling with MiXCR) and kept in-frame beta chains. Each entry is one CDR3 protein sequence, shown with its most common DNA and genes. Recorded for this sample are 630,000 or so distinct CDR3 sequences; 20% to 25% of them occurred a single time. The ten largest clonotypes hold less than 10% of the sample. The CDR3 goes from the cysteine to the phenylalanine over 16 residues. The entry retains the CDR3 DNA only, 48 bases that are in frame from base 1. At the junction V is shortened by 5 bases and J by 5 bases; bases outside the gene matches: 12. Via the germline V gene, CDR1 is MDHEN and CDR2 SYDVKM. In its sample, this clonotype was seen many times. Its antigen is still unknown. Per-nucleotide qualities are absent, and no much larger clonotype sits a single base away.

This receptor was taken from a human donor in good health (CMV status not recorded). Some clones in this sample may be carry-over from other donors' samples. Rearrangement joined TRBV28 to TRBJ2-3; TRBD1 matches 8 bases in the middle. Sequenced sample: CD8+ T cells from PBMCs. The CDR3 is CASSNPGGGGEDTQYF. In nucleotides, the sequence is TGTGCCAGCAGTAATCCAGGGGGCGGCGGGGAAGATACGCAGTATTTT.